The rows below give T cell receptor beta chains drawn from one sample of a study of shared clonotypes between healthy human individuals. Measured with immunoSEQ multiplex PCR; TCRdb has only the in-frame clones, and not every one. Of approximately 710,000 clones in the sample, about nine tenths are singletons; the top ten hold 34%. Sequenced sample: memory CD8+ T cells from PBMCs. The receptors derive from a man between 18 and 29 years old in good health. Some clones in this sample may be carry-over from other donors' samples. CDR3s include the opening cysteine and the closing phenylalanine or tryptophan. The D gene is left open where the match is weak. Rows give clone size only sometimes, using once, few, many, or a class for an expanded clone.

>NA|NA|TRBJ1-1|TRBV7-2
TGTGCCAGCAGCTACATTGGATCGCTAAACACTGAAGCTTTCTTT
CASSYIGSLNTEAFF
>NA|TRBD1|TRBJ1-4|TRBV7-9
TGTGCCAGCAGCTTACCTCAGGAGACGGACAGGTGGTTTGAAAAACTGTTTTTT
CASSLPQETDRWFEKLFF
>NA|NA|TRBJ2-7|TRBV10-3
TGTGCCATCGGGGACTTAAGTTCCTTCGAGCAGTACTTC
CAIGDLSSFEQYF
>NA|TRBD2|TRBJ2-1|TRBV28
TGTGCCAGCAGTTTAAGCGGGAGGGTCGATGAGCAGTTCTTC
CASSLSGRVDEQFF
>NA|TRBD1|TRBJ1-1|TRBV6-1
TGTGCCAGCAACCCGACAGGGAGGGAAGGGACTGAAGCTTTCTTT
CASNPTGREGTEAFF
>NA|TRBD2|TRBJ2-6|TRBV9
TGTGCCAGCAGCGTACCTAGCGGGACCGAACATCGAGGGGGGGCCAACGTCCTGACTTTC
CASSVPSGTEHRGGANVLTF
>NA|NA|TRBJ1-5|TRBV27
TGTGCCAGCAGTTTAATCGGGGGGAACCAGCCCCAGCATTTT
CASSLIGGNQPQHF
>once|NA|TRBJ2-3|TRBV28
TGTGCCAGCAGTTTCTTACGGGGTGTGGTAGCAGATACGCAGTATTTT
CASSFLRGVVADTQYF
>NA|NA|TRBJ2-7|TRBV5-4
TGTGCCAGCAGCTTGGCCTGGGACTACGAGCAGTACTTC
CASSLAWDYEQYF
>NA|NA|TRBJ2-2|TRBV4-1
TGCGCCAGCAGCTGGTCGGGAAACGGGGAGCTGTTTTTT
CASSWSGNGELFF
>NA|NA|TRBJ2-6|TRBV28
TGTGCCAGCAGTTTATCGAGCTCTGGGGCCAACGTCCTGACTTTC
CASSLSSSGANVLTF
>NA|TRBD2|TRBJ2-1|TRBV4-3
TGCGCCAGCAGCCGCTTGCTAGCGGGAGGGCCCGGGGATGAGCAGTTCTTC
CASSRLLAGGPGDEQFF
>once|NA|TRBJ1-1|TRBV19
TGTGCCAGTAGTATGAGTGTAGGGGGCACTGAAGCTTTCTTT
CASSMSVGGTEAFF
>NA|NA|TRBJ2-7|TRBV9
TGTGCCAGCAGCGTAGATCCGGCAGGTCGAAACGAGCAGTACTTC
CASSVDPAGRNEQYF
>NA|TRBD1|TRBJ1-1|TRBV7-9
TGTGCCAGCAGCTCCTCGGGACAGCTGAACACTGAAGCTTTCTTT
CASSSSGQLNTEAFF
>NA|NA|TRBJ2-7|TRBV5-4
TGTGCCAGCAGCTTTGGTAGCTACGAGCAGTACTTC
CASSFGSYEQYF
>NA|TRBD2|TRBJ2-3|TRBV4-1
TGCGCCAGCAGCCAAGATCCGGCCAGCGGGAGGTACCGCCGCCCAGATACGCAGTATTTT
CASSQDPASGRYRRPDTQYF
>NA|NA|TRBJ2-1|TRBV10-1
TGCGCCAGCAGTGAGCCGAAGCCGGGAAGTGAGCAGTTCTTC
CASSEPKPGSEQFF
>NA|NA|TRBJ2-1|TRBV29-1
TGCAGCGTTGATATGGGGCTATCCGTTCTGTGGGATGAGCAGTTCTTC
CSVDMGLSVLWDEQFF
>NA|NA|TRBJ1-1|TRBV9
TGTGCCAGCAGCGTGGGATTCAAGAACACTGAAGCTTTCTTT
CASSVGFKNTEAFF
>NA|TRBD1|TRBJ1-5|TRBV28
TGTGCCAGCAGTCCCGGACAGGGGGTTCAGCCCCAGCATTTT
CASSPGQGVQPQHF